The next 9 T cell receptor beta chains were all read from a single sample in a study of low-dose radiotherapy and immunotherapy resistance in tumors (dated by TCRdb to 2021 to 2024). First-strand cDNA was synthesized with Superscript III and a set of TRAV- and TRBV-specific primers, covering both TCRalpha and TCRbeta chains. TCRs were amplified with Phusion for around 18 PCR cycles, with a constant-region primer paired with the adapter attached to the V primers. Clones were called with MiXCR by TCRdb after fastp trimmed the public reads at Q25, and only in-frame beta chains were retained. Identical CDR3 proteins give one entry, which carries the most common genes and DNA. The sample table holds around 17,000 distinct CDR3 sequences, of which roughly 70% were seen once. 4.5% to 7% of the sample rests with the top ten. The source is a human donor with advanced metastatic prostate, ovarian, gallbladder or colorectal cancer (not recorded which). This table probably holds off-target reads from a library built for another chain.

This chain's CDR3 is CASTLMGAGENTEAFF. CDR3 nucleotides: TGTGCCAGCACCCTTATGGGTGCGGGGGAAAACACTGAAGCTTTCTTT. The chain joins TRBV12-3 or TRBV12-4 to TRBJ1-1; a possible D gene is TRBD1 (5 bases). Between the trimmed V and J ends, which lost 7 bases and 2 bases, there was a span of 20 bases. The CDR3 runs to 16 residues.

The chain is built from TRBV6-2 or TRBV6-3 and TRBJ1-1; D unresolved. V was pared by 5 bases and J by 2 bases, with 15 bases between. Germline values: CDR1 MNHEY, CDR2 SVGEGT. The CDR3 consists of 15 residues. This chain's CDR3 is CASSEVAGTNTEAFF. Written as DNA, the CDR3 is TGTGCCAGCAGTGAAGTTGCAGGAACAAACACTGAAGCTTTCTTT.

This chain connects TRBV4-1 to TRBJ1-2; D remains unclear. The V gene's germline CDR1 is MGHRA and CDR2 YSYEKL. The CDR3 spans 14 residues. V lost 0 bases, J lost 8 bases, and 13 bases lay in between. DNA for the CDR3: TGCGCCAGCAGCCAAGAGGAGCGAGTAAGGGGCTACACCTTC. This translates into CASSQEERVRGYTF.

This clonotype appeared once. The chain combines TRBV30 with TRBJ1-3; 7 positions match TRBD1. The CDR3 extends over 15 amino acids. After removal of 3 bases from V and 2 bases from J, the junction contained 7 bases not matched to a gene. CDR1 and CDR2 from the germline V gene are GTSNPN and SVGIG (reference sequence). CDR3 in DNA: TGTGCCTGGAGCACCGGGACAGTAGCTGGAAACACCATATATTTT. It codes for CAWSTGTVAGNTIYF.

This clonotype was seen more than once but under ten times. CDR3 in amino acids: CASSVDHSSYEQYF. DNA of the CDR3: TGTGCCAGCAGCGTAGACCACAGCTCCTACGAGCAGTACTTC. The chain couples TRBV9 to TRBJ2-7; D is uncertain. Per germline, CDR1 SGDLS and CDR2 YYNGEE. Trimming stripped 0 bases from V and 0 bases from J, with 7 bases between. This CDR3 spans 14 amino acids.

This clonotype was detected a few times. The gene calls are TRBV20-1 and TRBJ1-1; no definite D call. Deletions cut 4 bases from V and 8 bases from J, with 11 bases between. The CDR3 sequence is 11 residues long. The germline V gene encodes CDR1 DFQATT and CDR2 SNEGSKA (reference sequence). CDR3 amino acids: CSATPTGEAFF. The CDR3, as DNA: TGCAGTGCTACACCAACGGGGGAAGCTTTCTTT.

Points on this clonotype: The junction departs from germline at one end; a sequencing error may be responsible. The gene calls are TRBV5-1 and TRBJ2-1, with 8 nucleotides matching TRBD2. The CDR3 is 13 amino acids. Germline V CDR1 and CDR2: SGHRS, YFSETQ. CDR3 region: CASSFSGESGGLF. DNA for the CDR3: TGCGCCAGCAGCTTCTCGGGGGAGTCGGGGGGGCTCTTC.

Only one count was recorded for this clonotype. CDR3 residues: CASRRAPLGKQETQYF. The CDR3 DNA reads TGTGCCAGCAGAAGGGCTCCTCTGGGTAAACAAGAGACCCAGTACTTC. This sequence joins TRBV6-6 and TRBJ2-5; D unresolved. The CDR3 loop spans 16 amino acids. CDR1 and CDR2 from the germline V gene are MNHNY and SVGAGI (reference sequence). V dropped 6 bases and J dropped 2 bases, with 19 bases sitting between them.

V usage is TRBV12-3 or TRBV12-4 and J usage is TRBJ1-6, with no clear D. V was pared by 7 bases and J by 7 bases, with 11 bases between. This CDR3 has 13 residues. The CDR3 DNA follows: TGTGCCAGCACCTCGACGCAAAATTCACCCCTCCACTTT. This encodes CASTSTQNSPLHF.